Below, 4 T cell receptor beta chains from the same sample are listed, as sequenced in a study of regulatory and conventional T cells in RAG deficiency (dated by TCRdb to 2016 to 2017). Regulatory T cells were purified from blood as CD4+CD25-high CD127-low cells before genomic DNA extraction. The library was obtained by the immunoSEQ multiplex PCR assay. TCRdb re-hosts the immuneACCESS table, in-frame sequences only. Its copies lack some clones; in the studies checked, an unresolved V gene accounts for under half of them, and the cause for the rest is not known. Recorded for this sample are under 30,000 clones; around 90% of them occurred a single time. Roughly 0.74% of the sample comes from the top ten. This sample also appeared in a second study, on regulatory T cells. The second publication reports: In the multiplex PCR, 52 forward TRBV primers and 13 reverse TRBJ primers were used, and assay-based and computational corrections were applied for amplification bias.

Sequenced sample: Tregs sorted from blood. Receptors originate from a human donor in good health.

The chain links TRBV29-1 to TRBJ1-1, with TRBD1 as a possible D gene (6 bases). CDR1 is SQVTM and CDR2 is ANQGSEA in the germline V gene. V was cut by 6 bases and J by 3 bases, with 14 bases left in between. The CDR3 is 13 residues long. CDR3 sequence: CSVRRGADTEAFF. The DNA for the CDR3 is TGCAGCGTCCGCCGGGGGGCCGACACTGAAGCTTTCTTT.

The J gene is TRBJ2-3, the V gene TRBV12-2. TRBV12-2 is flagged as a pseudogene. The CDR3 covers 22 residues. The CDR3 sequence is CASRLAFLPTRPEPANWDTQYF. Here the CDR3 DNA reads TGTGCAAGTCGCTTAGCTTTTTTACCAACCCGCCCGGAACCCGCGAACTGGGATACGCAGTATTTT.

The CDR3 nucleotides are TGTGCCACCAGCAGAGATGGTATGGAGATGGACGAGCAGTACTTC. This codes for CATSRDGMEMDEQYF. This chain links TRBV15 with TRBJ2-7; D is uncertain. The germline V gene encodes CDR1 LNHNV and CDR2 YYDKDF (reference sequence). V was pared by 0 bases and J by 5 bases, with 14 bases between. CDR3 length: 15 residues.

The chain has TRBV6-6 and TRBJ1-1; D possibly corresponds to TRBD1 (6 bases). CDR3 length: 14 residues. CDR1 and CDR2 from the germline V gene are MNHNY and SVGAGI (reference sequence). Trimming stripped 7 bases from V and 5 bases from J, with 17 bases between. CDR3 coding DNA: TGTGCCAGCACCCTCACGGGGGGCGGGACTGAAGCTTTCTTT. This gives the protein CASTLTGGGTEAFF.